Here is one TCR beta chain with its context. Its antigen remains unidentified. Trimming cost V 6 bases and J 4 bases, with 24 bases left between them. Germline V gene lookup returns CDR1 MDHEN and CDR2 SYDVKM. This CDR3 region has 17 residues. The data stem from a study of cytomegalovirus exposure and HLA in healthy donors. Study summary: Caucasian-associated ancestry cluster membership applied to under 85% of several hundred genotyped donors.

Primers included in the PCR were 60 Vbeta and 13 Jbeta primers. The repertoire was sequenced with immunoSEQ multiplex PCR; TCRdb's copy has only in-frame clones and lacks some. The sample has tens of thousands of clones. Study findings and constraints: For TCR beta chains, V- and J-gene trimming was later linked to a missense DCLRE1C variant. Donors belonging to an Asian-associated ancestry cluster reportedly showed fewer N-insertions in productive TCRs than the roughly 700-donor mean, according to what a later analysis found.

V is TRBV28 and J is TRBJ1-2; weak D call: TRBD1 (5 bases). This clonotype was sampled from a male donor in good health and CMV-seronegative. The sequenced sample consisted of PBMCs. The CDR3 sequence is CASSINPLQGHLYGYTF. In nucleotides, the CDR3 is TGTGCCAGCAGCATCAACCCACTCCAGGGCCATCTCTATGGCTACACCTTC.